Presented here are 18 T cell receptor beta chains from one specimen sequenced in a study of T cells in localized non-small cell lung cancer (dated by TCRdb to about 2020). Libraries were built with the immunoSEQ multiplex PCR assay. This immuneACCESS table, as held by TCRdb, lists in-frame sequences with V and J called but not all clones. Of the missing ones, under half trace to an unresolved V gene in checked studies; the others have no known cause. This sample gives 72,000 or so clones in total; roughly nine tenths of them show up just once. Of the sample, around a fifth is held by the ten largest clones. Sequencing used peripheral blood, obtained before any cancer treatment. The receptors here all came from a male donor aged 60 or older with stage III squamous cell lung carcinoma.

The chain carries TRBV5-1 and TRBJ2-5; D might be TRBD2 (5 bases). The CDR3 is 13 residues long. Germline assignment: CDR1 SGHRS and CDR2 YFSETQ. The V and J ends lost 4 bases and 1 base respectively, with 8 bases between them. The CDR3 DNA follows: TGCGCCAGCAGCCCGGGAATCCAAGAGACCCAGTACTTC. Protein: CASSPGIQETQYF.

This sequence joins TRBV12-5 and TRBJ1-4, with a weak D call TRBD1 (5 bases). The CDR3 loop spans 15 amino acids. Germline V gene sequence: CDR1 LGHNT, CDR2 FRNRAP. Trimming cost V 9 bases and J 8 bases, with 22 bases left between them. CDR3 coding DNA: TGTGCTAGCGCGAAAGGGGAGAGGGGCGGCGAAAAACTGTTTTTT. Its translation: CASAKGERGGEKLFF.

CDR3 protein: CASSLAAQFPYEQYF. Here the CDR3 DNA reads TGTGCCAGCAGCTTGGCCGCACAGTTTCCCTACGAGCAGTACTTC. The chain uses TRBV5-6 and TRBJ2-7; D is ambiguous. The V gene's germline CDR1 is SGHDT and CDR2 YYEEEE. The V end was cut by 0 bases, the J end by 2 bases, with 12 bases between. The CDR3 spans 15 residues.

CDR3 DNA: TGCGCCAGCAGCTTGCAATCAGGAGCTGGAAACACCATATATTTT. It translates to CASSLQSGAGNTIYF. V usage is TRBV5-1 and J usage is TRBJ1-3, with D hard to call. The CDR3 totals 15 residues. Germline loops: CDR1 SGHRS, CDR2 YFSETQ. The V gene lost 1 base and the J gene lost 2 bases, with 10 bases spanning the gap.

The chain has TRBV19 and TRBJ1-1; 7 bases are shared with TRBD1. Trimming removed 5 bases from V and 5 bases from J; junction bases left unmatched: 5. The CDR3 is made up of 13 amino acids. Germline lookup yields CDR1 LNHDA and CDR2 SQIVND (reference sequence). The chain's CDR3 is CASSRNRGTEAFF. CDR3 in DNA: TGTGCCAGTAGTCGCAACAGGGGAACTGAAGCTTTCTTT.

This clone was observed a few times. The rearrangement joins TRBV6-1 to TRBJ2-7, with 10 bases lining up with TRBD1. CDR3 length equals 15 residues. Unmatched junction bases numbered 6, after V lost 4 bases and J lost 3 bases. Germline CDR1 and CDR2: MNHNS and SASEGT. The CDR3 DNA reads TGTGCCAGCAGTGCAGGGACAGGGGCCTTCTACGAGCAGTACTTC. This encodes CASSAGTGAFYEQYF.

This chain connects TRBV7-9 to TRBJ1-2; unclear D gene. This CDR3 contains 13 residues. Per germline, CDR1 SEHNR and CDR2 FQNEAQ (reference sequence). Trimming pared 5 bases from V and 0 bases from J, leaving 7 bases between. CDR3 amino acids: CASSPQANYGYTF. The CDR3 nucleotides are TGTGCCAGCAGCCCTCAAGCTAACTATGGCTACACCTTC. Variable domain in full (rest from reference TRBV7-9 and TRBJ1-2): DTGVSQNPRHKITKRGQNVTFRCDPISEHNRLYWYRQTLGQGPEFLTYFQNEAQLEKSRLLSDRFSAERPKGSFSTLEIQRTEQGDSAMYLCASSPQANYGYTFGSGTRLTVV.

The chain is built from TRBV5-1 and TRBJ2-3; D ambiguous. The length of the CDR3 is 12 residues. Germline lookup yields CDR1 SGHRS and CDR2 YFSETQ. Trimming stripped 3 bases from V and 3 bases from J, with 5 bases between. In DNA, the CDR3 is TGCGCCAGCAGCTCAGGTACAGATACGCAGTATTTT. This translates into CASSSGTDTQYF.

V and J are TRBV18 and TRBJ1-1, with a weak D call TRBD1 (5 bases). There are 13 residues in the CDR3. Germline V CDR1 and CDR2: KGHSH, LQKENI. The ends were cut back, 6 bases at V and 4 bases at J, with 12 bases in the middle. The CDR3 loop reads CASSSGGSTEAFF. The CDR3 nucleotides are TGTGCCAGCTCCTCCGGGGGAAGCACTGAAGCTTTCTTT.

V and J are TRBV30 and TRBJ1-5, with D tentatively TRBD1 (5 bases). The CDR3 consists of 17 residues. Germline-derived CDR1 and CDR2 are GTSNPN and SVGIG (reference sequence). V shed 0 bases and J shed 0 bases, with 15 bases lying between them. CDR3: CAWSVRGYGYSNQPQHF. In nucleotides, the CDR3 is TGTGCCTGGAGTGTGCGGGGGTACGGATATAGCAATCAGCCCCAGCATTTT. The full variable domain, completed using reference TRBV30 and TRBJ1-5, is SQTIHQWPATLVQPVGSPLSLECTVEGTSNPNLYWYRQAAGRGLQLLFYSVGIGQISSEVPQNLSASRPQDRQFILSSKKLLLSDSGFYLCAWSVRGYGYSNQPQHFGDGTRLSIL.

This clone was seen once. V and J are TRBV6-5 and TRBJ2-2; D possibly matches TRBD1 or TRBD2 (5 bases each). Deletions cut 2 bases from V and 4 bases from J, with 8 bases between. The CDR3 totals 14 residues. Germline lookup yields CDR1 MNHEY and CDR2 SVGAGI. The CDR3 nucleotides read TGTGCCAGCAGTTACGTGGGGACCACCGGGGAGCTGTTTTTT. Translated, it gives CASSYVGTTGELFF.

The V call is TRBV5-1, the J call TRBJ1-1; possibly TRBD1 for D (5 bases). Trimming cost V 2 bases and J 5 bases, with 16 bases left between them. Germline V CDR1 and CDR2: SGHRS, YFSETQ. The CDR3 extends over 15 amino acids. In DNA, the CDR3 is TGCGCCAGCAGCTTACTGTCATGGGACGAAACTGAAGCTTTCTTT. Translated, it gives CASSLLSWDETEAFF.

V is TRBV2 and J is TRBJ2-7; D is undetermined. This CDR3 comprises 11 residues. CDR1 is SNHLY and CDR2 is FYNNEI in the germline V gene. V lost 0 bases and J lost 3, with 0 bases in between. The CDR3 nucleotides read TGTGCCAGCAGTGAAGCCTACGAGCAGTACGTC. Encoded protein: CASSEAYEQYV.

This clone appeared a few times. The chain links TRBV6-5 to TRBJ1-5; D gene ambiguous. V gave up 9 bases and J gave up 3 bases, with 12 bases separating them. CDR3 length equals 13 residues. Germline CDR1 is MNHEY and CDR2 is SVGAGI. CDR3 bases: TGTGCCAGTAAGGACGGTTCCAATCAGCCCCAGCATTTT. This encodes CASKDGSNQPQHF.

CDR3 DNA sequence: TGTGCCAGCAGCACCGGGACAGGGGTTAACTATGGCTACACCTTC. Amino acids: CASSTGTGVNYGYTF. The chain has TRBV11-3 and TRBJ1-2; 10 nucleotides match TRBD1. Trimming removed 5 bases from V and 1 base from J; junction bases left unmatched: 4. Germline CDR1 is SGHNT and CDR2 is YENEEA. CDR3 length: 15 residues.

V and J are TRBV5-1 and TRBJ2-3; D is undetermined. The CDR3 is 16 amino acids. Trimming stripped 0 bases from V and 2 bases from J, with 13 bases between. Per germline, CDR1 SGHRS and CDR2 YFSETQ. CDR3: CASSLEGMVSTDTQYF. Written as DNA, the CDR3 is TGCGCCAGCAGCTTGGAGGGCATGGTCTCCACAGATACGCAGTATTTT.

The J gene is TRBJ2-7, the V gene TRBV7-2, with D maybe TRBD2 (6 bases). Trimming pared 1 base from V and 4 bases from J, leaving 11 bases between. Germline CDR1 and CDR2: SGHTA and FQGNSA. The CDR3 consists of 14 residues. The CDR3 DNA sequence: TGTGCCAGCAGCTTAGTGGGAGGAGAGTACGAGCAGTACGTC. Protein: CASSLVGGEYEQYV.

The chain has TRBV7-2 and TRBJ2-3, with a possible D match to TRBD1 (5 bases). The CDR3 is 14 residues long. V was clipped by 4 bases and J by 2 bases, with 10 bases between them. Per germline, CDR1 SGHTA and CDR2 FQGNSA. For the CDR3, the DNA is TGTGCCAGCAGCTCCTTCAGGGCCACAGATACGCAGTATTTT. It is translated as CASSSFRATDTQYF.